This TCR beta chain was profiled in a study of blood T cell repertoires in COVID-19. Study in general: Material from acute and convalescent COVID-19 was sourced from the United States, Italy and Spain. PBMCs, B-cell-depleted T cells, or T cells were the source of the cDNA or gDNA that made up the material.

The junction had 5 bases not matched to a gene; V was cut back by 5 bases and J by 3 bases. CDR1 is KGHDR, CDR2 SFDVKD, per germline. There are 15 residues in the CDR3. Participants came from fewer than 25 US areas, aged roughly 18 to 89 years. As originally analysed: Amplification of reference gene primers was used by the study to estimate nucleated cell counts. TCRdb's copy holds only in-frame clones and misses some; the assay was immunoSEQ multiplex PCR. V, J and clone size are those of that table, while D and trimming were read from the DNA. Here the sample spans around 280,000 clones, around 90% being singletons.

The chain carries TRBV24-1 and TRBJ2-1; 8 bases are a match to TRBD1. The specimen was PBMCs or T cells enriched from blood (not recorded which). The sequence came from a woman aged 18-35 years with acute COVID-19. The CDR3: CATSGGQAGYNEQFF. The CDR3 coding sequence is TGTGCCACCAGTGGGGGACAGGCGGGCTACAATGAGCAGTTCTTC.